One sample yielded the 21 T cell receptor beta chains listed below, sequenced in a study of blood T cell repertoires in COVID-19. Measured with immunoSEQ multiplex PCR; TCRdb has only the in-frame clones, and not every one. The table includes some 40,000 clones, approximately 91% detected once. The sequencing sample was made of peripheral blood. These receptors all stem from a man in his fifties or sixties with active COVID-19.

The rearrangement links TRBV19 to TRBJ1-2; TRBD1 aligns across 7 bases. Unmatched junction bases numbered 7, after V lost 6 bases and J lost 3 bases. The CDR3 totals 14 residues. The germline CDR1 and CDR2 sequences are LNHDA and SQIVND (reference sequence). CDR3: CASRDGQAHYGYTF. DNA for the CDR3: TGTGCCAGTAGGGACGGACAGGCTCACTATGGCTACACCTTC.

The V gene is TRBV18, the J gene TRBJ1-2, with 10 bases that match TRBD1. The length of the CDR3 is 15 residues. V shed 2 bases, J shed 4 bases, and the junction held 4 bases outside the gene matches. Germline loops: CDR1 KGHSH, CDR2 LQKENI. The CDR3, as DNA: TGTGCCAGCTCACCAAGGACAGGGGGGGGCTATGGCTACACCTTC. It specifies CASSPRTGGGYGYTF.

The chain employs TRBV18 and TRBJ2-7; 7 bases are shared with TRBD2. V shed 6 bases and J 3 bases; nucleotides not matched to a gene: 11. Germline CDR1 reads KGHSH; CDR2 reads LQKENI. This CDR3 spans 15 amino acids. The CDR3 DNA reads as TGTGCCAGCTCTCGGTTAGCGGGTGAGGGCTACGAGCAGTACTTC. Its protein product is CASSRLAGEGYEQYF.

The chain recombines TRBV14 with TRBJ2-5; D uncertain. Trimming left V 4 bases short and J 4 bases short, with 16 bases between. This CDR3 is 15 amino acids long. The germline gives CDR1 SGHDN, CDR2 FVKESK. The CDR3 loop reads CASSPTPQPSETQYF. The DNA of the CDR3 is TGTGCCAGCAGCCCCACTCCACAGCCATCAGAGACCCAGTACTTC.

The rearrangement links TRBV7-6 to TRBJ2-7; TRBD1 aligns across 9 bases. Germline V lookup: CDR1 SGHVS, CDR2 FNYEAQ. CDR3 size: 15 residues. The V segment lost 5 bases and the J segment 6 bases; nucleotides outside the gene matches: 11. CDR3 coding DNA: TGTGCCAGCAGCCCAAGGGGACAGGGAAGTTCCGAGCAGTACTTC. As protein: CASSPRGQGSSEQYF.

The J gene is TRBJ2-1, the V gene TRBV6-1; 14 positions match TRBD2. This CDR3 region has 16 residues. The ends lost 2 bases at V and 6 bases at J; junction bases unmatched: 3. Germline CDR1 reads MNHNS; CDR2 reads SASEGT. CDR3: CASSEQGLAGVNEQFF. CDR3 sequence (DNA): TGTGCCAGCAGTGAACAGGGACTAGCGGGAGTCAATGAGCAGTTCTTC.

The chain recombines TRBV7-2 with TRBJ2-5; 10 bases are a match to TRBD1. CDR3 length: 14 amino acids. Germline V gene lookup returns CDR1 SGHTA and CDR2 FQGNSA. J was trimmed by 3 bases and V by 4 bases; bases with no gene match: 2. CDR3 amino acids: CASSSGTGEETQYF. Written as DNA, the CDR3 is TGTGCCAGCAGCTCCGGGACAGGGGAAGAGACCCAGTACTTC.

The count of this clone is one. The DNA of the CDR3 is TGTGCCTGGAACCGGGACAGGGGGTACGAGCAGTACTTC. Protein product: CAWNRDRGYEQYF. This rearrangement joins TRBV30 to TRBJ2-7; 11 nucleotides agree with TRBD1. Germline V gene data show CDR1 as GTSNPN and CDR2 as SVGIG (reference sequence). The CDR3 contains 13 residues. J gave up 4 bases and V 4 bases, and 3 bases lay outside the gene matches.

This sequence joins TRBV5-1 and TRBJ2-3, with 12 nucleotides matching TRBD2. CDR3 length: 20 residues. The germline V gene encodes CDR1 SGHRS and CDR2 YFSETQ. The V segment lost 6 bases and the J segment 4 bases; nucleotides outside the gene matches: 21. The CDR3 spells CASTLPWLAGGPDLADTQYF. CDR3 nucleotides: TGCGCCAGCACCCTTCCCTGGCTAGCGGGAGGGCCTGATTTGGCAGATACGCAGTATTTT.

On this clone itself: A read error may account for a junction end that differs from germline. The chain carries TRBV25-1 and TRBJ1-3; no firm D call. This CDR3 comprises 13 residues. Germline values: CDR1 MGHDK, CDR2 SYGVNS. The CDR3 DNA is TGTGCCAGCAGTGAACCCTCTCGAAACACCATATATTTT. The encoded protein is CASSEPSRNTIYF.

Here the CDR3 DNA reads TGCAGCGCCACCGGGGGAAGGGAGCAGTTCTTC. Translating gives CSATGGREQFF. The chain links TRBV29-1 to TRBJ2-1; tentative D call: TRBD2 (6 bases). The CDR3 covers 11 residues. V was shortened by 7 bases and J by 10 bases, with 14 bases between the two germline ends. CDR1 SQVTM and CDR2 ANQGSEA come from the germline V gene.

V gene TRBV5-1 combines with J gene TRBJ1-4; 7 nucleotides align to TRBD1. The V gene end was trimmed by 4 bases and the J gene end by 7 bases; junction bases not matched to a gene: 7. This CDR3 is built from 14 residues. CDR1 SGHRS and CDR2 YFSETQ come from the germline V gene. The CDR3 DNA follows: TGCGCCAGCAGCATGGGACAGCCGAGTGAAAAACTGTTTTTT. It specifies CASSMGQPSEKLFF.

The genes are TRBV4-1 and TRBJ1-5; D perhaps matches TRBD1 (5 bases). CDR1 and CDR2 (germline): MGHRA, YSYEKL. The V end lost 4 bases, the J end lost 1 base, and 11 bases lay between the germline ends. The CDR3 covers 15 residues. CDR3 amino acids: CASSRTLLSNQPQHF. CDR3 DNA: TGCGCCAGCAGCCGGACACTTCTCAGCAATCAGCCCCAGCATTTT.

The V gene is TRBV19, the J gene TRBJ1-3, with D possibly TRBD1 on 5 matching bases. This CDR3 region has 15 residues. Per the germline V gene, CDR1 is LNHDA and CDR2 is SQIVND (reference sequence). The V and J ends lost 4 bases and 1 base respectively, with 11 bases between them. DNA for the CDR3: TGTGCCAGTAGTACTACAGGTACATCTGGAAACACCATATATTTT. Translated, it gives CASSTTGTSGNTIYF.

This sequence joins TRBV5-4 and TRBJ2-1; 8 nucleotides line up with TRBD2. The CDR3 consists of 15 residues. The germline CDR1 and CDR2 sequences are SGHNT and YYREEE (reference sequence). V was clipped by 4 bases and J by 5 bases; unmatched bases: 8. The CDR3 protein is CASSIQREQDNEQFF. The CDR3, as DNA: TGTGCCAGCAGCATACAGCGGGAGCAGGACAATGAGCAGTTCTTC. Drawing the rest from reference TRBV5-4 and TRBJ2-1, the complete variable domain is ETGVTQSPTHLIKTRGQQVTLRCSSQSGHNTVSWYQQALGQGPQFIFQYYREEENGRGNFPPRFSGLQFPNYSSELNVNALELDDSALYLCASSIQREQDNEQFFGPGTRLTVL.

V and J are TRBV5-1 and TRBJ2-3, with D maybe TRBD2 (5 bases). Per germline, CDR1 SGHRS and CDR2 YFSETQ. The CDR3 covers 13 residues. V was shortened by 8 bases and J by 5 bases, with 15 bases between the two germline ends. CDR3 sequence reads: CASSGNFGDTQYF. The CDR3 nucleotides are TGCGCCAGTTCCGGGAACTTCGGAGATACGCAGTATTTT.

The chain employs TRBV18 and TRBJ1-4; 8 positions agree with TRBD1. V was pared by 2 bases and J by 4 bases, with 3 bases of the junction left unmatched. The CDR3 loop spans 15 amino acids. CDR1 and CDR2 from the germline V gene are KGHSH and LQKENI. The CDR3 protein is CASSPRTGNNEKLFF. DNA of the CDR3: TGTGCCAGCTCACCAAGGACAGGGAATAATGAAAAACTGTTTTTT.

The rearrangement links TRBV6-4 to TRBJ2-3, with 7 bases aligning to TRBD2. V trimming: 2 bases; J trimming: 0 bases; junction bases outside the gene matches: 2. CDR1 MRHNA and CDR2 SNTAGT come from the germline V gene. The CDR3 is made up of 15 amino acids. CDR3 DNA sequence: TGTGCCAGCAGTGACGGGGGGGTCAGCACAGATACGCAGTATTTT. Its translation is CASSDGGVSTDTQYF.

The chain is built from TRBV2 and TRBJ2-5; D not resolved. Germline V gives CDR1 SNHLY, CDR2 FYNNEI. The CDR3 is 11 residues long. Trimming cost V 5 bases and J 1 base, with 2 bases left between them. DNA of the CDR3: TGTGCCAGCAGTCTCCAAGAGACCCAGTACTTC. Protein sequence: CASSLQETQYF.

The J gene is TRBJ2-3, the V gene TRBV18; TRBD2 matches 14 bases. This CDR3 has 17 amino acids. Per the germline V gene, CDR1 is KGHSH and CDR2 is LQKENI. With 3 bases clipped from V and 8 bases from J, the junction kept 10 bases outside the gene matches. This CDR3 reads CASSPPGLAGELATQYF. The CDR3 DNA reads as TGTGCCAGCTCACCGCCGGGACTAGCGGGAGAGCTCGCTACGCAGTATTTT.

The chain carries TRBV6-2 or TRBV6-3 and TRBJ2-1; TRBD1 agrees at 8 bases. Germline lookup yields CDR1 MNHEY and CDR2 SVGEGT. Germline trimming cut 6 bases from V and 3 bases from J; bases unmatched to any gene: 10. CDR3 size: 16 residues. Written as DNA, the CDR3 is TGTGCCAGCAGACCTCTCCGGGACAGGCACTACAATGAGCAGTTCTTC. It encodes CASRPLRDRHYNEQFF.